There are many counts of the clone carrying this T cell receptor beta chain. Antigen specificity is unknown. This entry is derived from a study of CD8 T cells in ankylosing spondylitis. Study-level findings and limits: As reported, disease-linked clones showed significant enrichment in matched ankylosing spondylitis synovial fluid. What seemed typical of ankylosing spondylitis blood was a TCR beta motif built from about 8 highly homologous variants.

V shed 0 bases and J shed 2 bases, with 14 bases lying between them. CDR1 and CDR2 from the germline V gene are LGHNA and YNFKEQ. The CDR3 length is 17 residues. TCRdb reprocessed the 5' RACE reads with MiXCR, giving one entry per CDR3 protein. The data contain fewer than 450,000 distinct CDR3 sequences, roughly 17% of them seen just once; the ten biggest clones take up just over 1%. The clonotype comes from a male donor with ankylosing spondylitis. Material for sequencing was blood, either unsorted or a sorted T cell fraction (not recorded which). The V and J genes are TRBV4-2 and TRBJ1-5; D is undetermined. CDR3: CASSQEGSHSRNQPQHF. DNA of the CDR3: TGTGCCAGCAGCCAAGAGGGCAGCCATTCCCGCAATCAGCCCCAGCATTTT.